The rows below give T cell receptor beta chains drawn from one sample of a study of blood T cell repertoires in COVID-19. TCRdb's copy holds only in-frame clones and misses some; the assay was immunoSEQ multiplex PCR. The sample lists hundreds of thousands of clones; around 88% were seen once. Sequenced input: peripheral blood. The receptors come from a woman between 50 and 59 years old with COVID-19, enrolled during active disease. Both conserved end residues are part of each CDR3. Each record gives: CDR3 DNA, CDR3 protein, J gene, clone size, D gene, CDR3 length, V gene. A D gene is named only where the DNA matches it firmly. Rows give clone size only sometimes, using once, few, many, or a class for an expanded clone.

CDR3nt: TGTGCCAGCAGCCGAAAGGGGCGGGGGGCGCACAATGAGCAGTTCTTC
CDR3aa: CASSRKGRGAHNEQFF
j_gene: TRBJ2-1
abundance: .
d_gene: TRBD2
len: 16
v_gene: TRBV7-3

CDR3nt: TGTGCCAGCAGTTACTCCCCGGGAAACATTCAGTACTTC
CDR3aa: CASSYSPGNIQYF
j_gene: TRBJ2-4
abundance: .
d_gene: .
len: 13
v_gene: TRBV6-5

CDR3nt: TGTGCCAGCAGGGGGCTCGCGTGGGCTTTCTTT
CDR3aa: CASRGLAWAFF
j_gene: TRBJ1-1
abundance: .
d_gene: .
len: 11
v_gene: TRBV6-5

CDR3nt: TGTGCCAGCAGCCTAGTTGGGCCCCTCGAGCAGTACTTC
CDR3aa: CASSLVGPLEQYF
j_gene: TRBJ2-7
abundance: .
d_gene: .
len: 13
v_gene: TRBV7-9

CDR3nt: TGTGCCAGCACCACAGATAACACTGAAGCTTTCTTT
CDR3aa: CASTTDNTEAFF
j_gene: TRBJ1-1
abundance: .
d_gene: .
len: 12
v_gene: TRBV12-3/TRBV12-4

CDR3nt: TGTGCCAGCAGCCAAAGGGGCTCCTACAATGAGCAGTTCTTC
CDR3aa: CASSQRGSYNEQFF
j_gene: TRBJ2-1
abundance: .
d_gene: .
len: 14
v_gene: TRBV6-5

CDR3nt: TGTGCCAGCAGCCGGAGATCTGGGGCCAACGTCCTGACTTTC
CDR3aa: CASSRRSGANVLTF
j_gene: TRBJ2-6
abundance: .
d_gene: .
len: 14
v_gene: TRBV11-2

CDR3nt: TGTGCCAGCAGCCATGAATCCTTGAGGCAGGGTGGCTACACCTTC
CDR3aa: CASSHESLRQGGYTF
j_gene: TRBJ1-2
abundance: .
d_gene: .
len: 15
v_gene: TRBV3-1/TRBV3-2

CDR3nt: TGTGCCAGCAGTGAATTAGCTAGCTCCTATAATTCACCCCTCCACTTT
CDR3aa: CASSELASSYNSPLHF
j_gene: TRBJ1-6
abundance: .
d_gene: .
len: 16
v_gene: TRBV6-1

CDR3nt: TGTGCCAGCAGCCTTACAGGGAATTCTGAAGCTTTCTTT
CDR3aa: CASSLTGNSEAFF
j_gene: TRBJ1-1
abundance: .
d_gene: .
len: 13
v_gene: TRBV11-1

CDR3nt: TGTGCCAGCAGCACGGGACTGACTAACTATGGCTACACCTTC
CDR3aa: CASSTGLTNYGYTF
j_gene: TRBJ1-2
abundance: .
d_gene: .
len: 14
v_gene: TRBV5-6

CDR3nt: TGTGCCAGCAGCTTAGGGGGACAACTTGCCTCCACTAACTATGGCTACACCTTC
CDR3aa: CASSLGGQLASTNYGYTF
j_gene: TRBJ1-2
abundance: .
d_gene: .
len: 18
v_gene: TRBV7-9

CDR3nt: TGTGCCTGGAGGACAGGTTTTAATTCACCCCTCCACTTT
CDR3aa: CAWRTGFNSPLHF
j_gene: TRBJ1-6
abundance: once
d_gene: .
len: 13
v_gene: TRBV30

CDR3nt: TGTGCCAGCAGCTTCGAGGGCATTAGCACAGATACGCAGTATTTT
CDR3aa: CASSFEGISTDTQYF
j_gene: TRBJ2-3
abundance: .
d_gene: .
len: 15
v_gene: TRBV7-4

CDR3nt: TGCGCCAGCAGCCCCCATCCGGACAGGGGTGAAAAACTGTTTTTT
CDR3aa: CASSPHPDRGEKLFF
j_gene: TRBJ1-4
abundance: .
d_gene: TRBD1
len: 15
v_gene: TRBV5-1

CDR3nt: TGTGCCAGCAGCACAGGGTTCGCGAACACCGGGGAGCTGTTTTTT
CDR3aa: CASSTGFANTGELFF
j_gene: TRBJ2-2
abundance: .
d_gene: .
len: 15
v_gene: TRBV7-9

CDR3nt: TGTGCCAGCAGCCGACAGGGTTGGGATCAGCCCCAGCATTTT
CDR3aa: CASSRQGWDQPQHF
j_gene: TRBJ1-5
abundance: many
d_gene: TRBD1
len: 14
v_gene: TRBV3-1/TRBV3-2

CDR3nt: TGTGCCAGCAGTTACGGGGGGTACTATGGCTACACCTTC
CDR3aa: CASSYGGYYGYTF
j_gene: TRBJ1-2
abundance: .
d_gene: .
len: 13
v_gene: TRBV6-5

CDR3nt: TGTGCCAGCAGTGATGGGACACTGGACACTGAAGCTTTCTTT
CDR3aa: CASSDGTLDTEAFF
j_gene: TRBJ1-1
abundance: once
d_gene: .
len: 14
v_gene: TRBV6-1

CDR3nt: TGCGCCAGCAGCCCCGGGACAAAGGGTCAGCCCCAGCATTTT
CDR3aa: CASSPGTKGQPQHF
j_gene: TRBJ1-5
abundance: .
d_gene: .
len: 14
v_gene: TRBV4-1

CDR3nt: TGTGCCAGTTCAATTGACAGTTATGGCTACACCTTC
CDR3aa: CASSIDSYGYTF
j_gene: TRBJ1-2
abundance: .
d_gene: .
len: 12
v_gene: TRBV6-5

CDR3nt: TGTGCCAGCAGCGGGGGACAGCTTAATTCACCCCTCCACTTT
CDR3aa: CASSGGQLNSPLHF
j_gene: TRBJ1-6
abundance: once
d_gene: TRBD1
len: 14
v_gene: TRBV7-9

CDR3nt: TGTGCCAGTAGTCTCCCTCCCGCGTCGGGGAATCAGCCCCAGCATTTT
CDR3aa: CASSLPPASGNQPQHF
j_gene: TRBJ1-5
abundance: .
d_gene: .
len: 16
v_gene: TRBV19

CDR3nt: TGTGCCTGGAGTGCAGGGACAGGCGTCCAAGAGACCCAGTACTTC
CDR3aa: CAWSAGTGVQETQYF
j_gene: TRBJ2-5
abundance: .
d_gene: TRBD1
len: 15
v_gene: TRBV30

CDR3nt: TGCAGTGCTCCCTATGGCGGGGCCCTCCACTTT
CDR3aa: CSAPYGGALHF
j_gene: TRBJ1-6
abundance: .
d_gene: .
len: 11
v_gene: TRBV20-1

CDR3nt: TGTGCCAGCAGCTCCCCGGAGGTCGGGCTGTCCGCTCCGAGGCCCTATGGCTACACCTTC
CDR3aa: CASSSPEVGLSAPRPYGYTF
j_gene: TRBJ1-2
abundance: .
d_gene: .
len: 20
v_gene: TRBV5-4

CDR3nt: TGTGCCATCAGGAGGGACACAACTAATGAAAAACTGTTTTTT
CDR3aa: CAIRRDTTNEKLFF
j_gene: TRBJ1-4
abundance: few
d_gene: .
len: 14
v_gene: TRBV10-3

CDR3nt: TGTGCCATCAGTGAGTCCTGGGCGGGGGGCTACTCCCAAGAGACCCAGTACTTC
CDR3aa: CAISESWAGGYSQETQYF
j_gene: TRBJ2-5
abundance: .
d_gene: TRBD2
len: 18
v_gene: TRBV10-3

CDR3nt: TGTGCCAGCAGCTTTACAGGGATGAATGAGCAGTTCTTC
CDR3aa: CASSFTGMNEQFF
j_gene: TRBJ2-1
abundance: .
d_gene: .
len: 13
v_gene: TRBV5-4

CDR3nt: TGTGCCAGCAGTGACCCCTACAGGGACGAAAAAAACATTCAGTACTTC
CDR3aa: CASSDPYRDEKNIQYF
j_gene: TRBJ2-4
abundance: .
d_gene: .
len: 16
v_gene: TRBV6-1

CDR3nt: TGCGCCAGCAGCACGATTACTTCAGATACGCAGTATTTT
CDR3aa: CASSTITSDTQYF
j_gene: TRBJ2-3
abundance: .
d_gene: .
len: 13
v_gene: TRBV5-1

CDR3nt: TGTGCCAGCAGCACCCGGGACAGGGTCAACAATGAGCAGTTCTTC
CDR3aa: CASSTRDRVNNEQFF
j_gene: TRBJ2-1
abundance: .
d_gene: TRBD1
len: 15
v_gene: TRBV9

CDR3nt: TGTGCCAGCGCCGGAGGGCCCCGCAATCAGCCCCAGCATTTT
CDR3aa: CASAGGPRNQPQHF
j_gene: TRBJ1-5
abundance: .
d_gene: .
len: 14
v_gene: TRBV4-2

CDR3nt: TGTGCCAGCAGCCCAAGGCGGAACTCTGGAAACACCATATATTTT
CDR3aa: CASSPRRNSGNTIYF
j_gene: TRBJ1-3
abundance: .
d_gene: .
len: 15
v_gene: TRBV7-3

CDR3nt: TGTGCCTGGAGTCCGGGACAGGGCCTCCAAGAGACCCAGTACTTC
CDR3aa: CAWSPGQGLQETQYF
j_gene: TRBJ2-5
abundance: once
d_gene: TRBD1
len: 15
v_gene: TRBV30

CDR3nt: TGTGCCAGCAGCTCGACCGGGACAGGGGGCAACGAGCAGTACTTC
CDR3aa: CASSSTGTGGNEQYF
j_gene: TRBJ2-7
abundance: .
d_gene: TRBD1
len: 15
v_gene: TRBV5-6

CDR3nt: TGTGCCAGCAAAGGGGGCCCTCTATCCAACATTCAGTACTTC
CDR3aa: CASKGGPLSNIQYF
j_gene: TRBJ2-4
abundance: .
d_gene: TRBD1
len: 14
v_gene: TRBV2

CDR3nt: TGCGCCAGCAGCCGGGTCCTGGACAGGACACCCCCAGTAGCTTTCTTT
CDR3aa: CASSRVLDRTPPVAFF
j_gene: TRBJ1-1
abundance: once
d_gene: TRBD1
len: 16
v_gene: TRBV5-1

CDR3nt: TGTGCCAGCAGTTTAGGGCAGGGTCACTCGTCGGAGAAGAACACTGAAGCTTTCTTT
CDR3aa: CASSLGQGHSSEKNTEAFF
j_gene: TRBJ1-1
abundance: .
d_gene: .
len: 19
v_gene: TRBV27

CDR3nt: TGTGCCAGCAGCCCCCCGGAGAGCGGTTGGAGCGGCAATGAGCAGTTCTTC
CDR3aa: CASSPPESGWSGNEQFF
j_gene: TRBJ2-1
abundance: .
d_gene: .
len: 17
v_gene: TRBV14

CDR3nt: TGTGCCAGCAGCCAAGGGGGAGCGGGGGGGATCAATGAGCAGTTCTTC
CDR3aa: CASSQGGAGGINEQFF
j_gene: TRBJ2-1
abundance: .
d_gene: TRBD2
len: 16
v_gene: TRBV3-1/TRBV3-2

CDR3nt: TGTGCCAGCAGTTCCACGACTAGCGGGGGGTACAATGAGCAGTTCTTC
CDR3aa: CASSSTTSGGYNEQFF
j_gene: TRBJ2-1
abundance: .
d_gene: TRBD2
len: 16
v_gene: TRBV6-6

CDR3nt: TGTGCCAGCTCACCTTCACAAACAGGTAACACTGAAGCTTTCTTT
CDR3aa: CASSPSQTGNTEAFF
j_gene: TRBJ1-1
abundance: .
d_gene: .
len: 15
v_gene: TRBV18

CDR3nt: TGTGCCAGCAGTGAAGGCCCAGGGGGCTACTACAATGAGCAGTTCTTC
CDR3aa: CASSEGPGGYYNEQFF
j_gene: TRBJ2-1
abundance: .
d_gene: TRBD1
len: 16
v_gene: TRBV6-1

CDR3nt: TGTGCCAGCAGCTTAGTATCGGGATGGAAAATGAACACTGAAGCTTTCTTT
CDR3aa: CASSLVSGWKMNTEAFF
j_gene: TRBJ1-1
abundance: .
d_gene: .
len: 17
v_gene: TRBV7-8

CDR3nt: TGTGCCAGTACCAGCGGGGGGGCCTCCGCCAAAAACATTCAGTACTTC
CDR3aa: CASTSGGASAKNIQYF
j_gene: TRBJ2-4
abundance: .
d_gene: TRBD2
len: 16
v_gene: TRBV19

CDR3nt: TGTGCCAGCAGCGCGGACTCCAGGACCTATGGCTACACCTTC
CDR3aa: CASSADSRTYGYTF
j_gene: TRBJ1-2
abundance: .
d_gene: .
len: 14
v_gene: TRBV5-5

CDR3nt: TGCGCCAGCACGGGACAGGGTAATGGCTACACCTTC
CDR3aa: CASTGQGNGYTF
j_gene: TRBJ1-2
abundance: .
d_gene: TRBD1
len: 12
v_gene: TRBV10-2

CDR3nt: TGTGCCAGCAGCCGAAACTTCCCCACAGATACGCAGTATTTT
CDR3aa: CASSRNFPTDTQYF
j_gene: TRBJ2-3
abundance: .
d_gene: .
len: 14
v_gene: TRBV6-5

CDR3nt: TGTGCCTGGGCCCTACGGGACAGGAACACCATATATTTT
CDR3aa: CAWALRDRNTIYF
j_gene: TRBJ1-3
abundance: .
d_gene: TRBD1
len: 13
v_gene: TRBV30